This T cell receptor beta chain comes out of a study of monozygotic twins with inflammatory bowel disease. Concerning this clonotype: Its specificity is unknown.

TCRdb re-called the 5' RACE reads, yielding one record per CDR3 amino acid sequence without DNA. The sample table sets out about 350,000 distinct CDR3 sequences. The germline V gene encodes CDR1 MNHEY and CDR2 SVGEGT. This CDR3 contains 15 residues. Whole-study findings and limits: Between concordant and discordant twins, repertoire similarity failed to differ, a result that limited power may explain. Against healthy co-twins, IBD patients had lower TCRbeta diversity (measured by inverse Simpson).

Material for sequencing was blood. V gene TRBV6-2 or TRBV6-3 combines with J gene TRBJ2-7; the D call of TRBD1 rests on TCRdb alone, since no DNA is present to check it. The receptor comes from a human donor with ulcerative colitis or Crohn's disease, or a healthy co-twin of an affected twin (not recorded which). The CDR3 loop is CASSYWGSLRYEQYF.